A single sample is the source of the 30 T cell receptor beta chains below, sequenced in a study of OX40 agonist ivuxolimab in advanced cancers. Clones were read by immunoSEQ multiplex PCR, and TCRdb kept only the in-frame ones, dropping some. The sample consists of some 100,000 clones, 75% to 95% of them appearing once. The sample was CD4+ or CD8+ T cells sorted from blood, taken in a trial of the OX40 agonist ivuxolimab. Receptors originate from an adult with an advanced solid tumor such as melanoma, head and neck, liver or kidney cancer.

This chain uses TRBV18 with TRBJ2-5, with D unclear. Germline V gene data show CDR1 as KGHSH and CDR2 as LQKENI. The germline V and J ends were trimmed by 4 bases and 2 bases, with 2 bases remaining between them. The CDR3 sequence is 11 residues long. The CDR3 is CASSQQETQYF. The CDR3, as DNA: TGTGCCAGCTCACAACAAGAGACCCAGTACTTC.

The V gene is TRBV7-2, the J gene TRBJ2-1; a possible D gene is TRBD1 (6 bases). Trimming took 2 bases from V and 0 from J, leaving 11 bases between them. The CDR3 has 16 amino acids. CDR1 is SGHTA, CDR2 FQGNSA, per germline. This CDR3 reads CASSLMGTSSYNEQFF. As DNA, the CDR3 is TGTGCCAGCAGCTTAATGGGGACAAGCTCCTACAATGAGCAGTTCTTC.

This sequence joins TRBV18 and TRBJ2-7; the D is unclear. Trimming cost V 0 bases and J 2 bases, with 17 bases left between them. CDR1 is KGHSH and CDR2 is LQKENI in the germline V gene. This CDR3 is built from 17 residues. As DNA, the CDR3 is TGTGCCAGCTCACCACCGACCTCCGGGTTACTCGCCTACGAGCAGTACTTC. Residues: CASSPPTSGLLAYEQYF.

The chain joins TRBV6-5 to TRBJ2-5; D not certain. Germline loops: CDR1 MNHEY, CDR2 SVGAGI. Trimming cost V 2 bases and J 4 bases, with 11 bases left between them. This CDR3 is built from 14 residues. The CDR3 sequence is CASSYRTAGETQYF. Written as DNA, the CDR3 is TGTGCCAGCAGTTACAGGACGGCCGGAGAGACCCAGTACTTC.

The sample holds one count of this clone. The chain combines TRBV9 with TRBJ2-3; the match to TRBD1 covers 7 bases. In germline, CDR1 is SGDLS, CDR2 YYNGEE. J was trimmed by 2 bases and V by 4 bases; bases with no gene match: 10. The CDR3 consists of 16 residues. The CDR3 loop reads CASSKYRDRFTDTQYF. The CDR3 DNA is TGTGCCAGCAGCAAATACCGGGACAGATTCACAGATACGCAGTATTTT.

This chain uses TRBV5-6 with TRBJ2-1; D is unresolved. CDR1 is SGHDT, CDR2 YYEEEE, per germline. This CDR3 contains 11 residues. Trimming pared 1 base from V and 9 bases from J, leaving 5 bases between. This CDR3 is CASSLSGEQFF. The CDR3 DNA follows: TGTGCCAGCAGCTTGTCTGGTGAGCAGTTCTTC.

This clone appeared a single time. The chain employs TRBV15 and TRBJ2-1, with 7 bases that match TRBD1. CDR1 is LNHNV, CDR2 YYDKDF, per germline (reference sequence). V shed 2 bases and J 6 bases; nucleotides not matched to a gene: 7. The CDR3 is 15 amino acids. The CDR3 protein is CATSRYNRGSNEQFF. Written as DNA, the CDR3 is TGTGCCACCAGCAGATATAACAGGGGCTCCAATGAGCAGTTCTTC.

The chain links TRBV15 to TRBJ2-2, with a possible D match to TRBD1 (6 bases). The V gene's germline CDR1 is LNHNV and CDR2 YYDKDF (reference sequence). There are 14 residues in the CDR3. Trimming shortened V by 9 bases and J by 1 base, and 12 bases separated the two germline ends. For the CDR3, the DNA is TGTGCCACAAAAGGACAGTGGAACACCGGGGAGCTGTTTTTT. Translation gives CATKGQWNTGELFF. Full variable domain (remainder filled in from reference TRBV15 and TRBJ2-2): DAMVIQNPRYQVTQFGKPVTLSCSQTLNHNVMYWYQQKSSQAPKLLFHYYDKDFNNEADTPDNFQSRRPNTSFCFLDIRSPGLGDTAMYLCATKGQWNTGELFFGEGSRLTVL.

The chain couples TRBV7-2 to TRBJ1-4, with 9 nucleotides matching TRBD1. With V trimmed by 0 bases and J by 7 bases, 0 bases remained unmatched. Germline lookup yields CDR1 SGHTA and CDR2 FQGNSA. The CDR3 length is 14 residues. The CDR3 spells CASSLADRGEKLFF. The DNA of the CDR3 is TGTGCCAGCAGCTTAGCGGACAGGGGTGAAAAACTGTTTTTT.

The chain combines TRBV7-2 with TRBJ1-1, with D possibly being TRBD1 (6 bases). Trimming removed 5 bases from V and 6 bases from J, with 19 bases in between. This CDR3 region has 15 residues. Germline CDR1 and CDR2: SGHTA and FQGNSA. CDR3 bases: TGTGCCAGCAGCAACCGGGACACCGGTCGCGCTGAAGCTTTCTTT. Its protein is CASSNRDTGRAEAFF.

The chain has TRBV18 and TRBJ1-1; D call uncertain. V shed 2 bases and J shed 2 bases, with 9 bases lying between them. CDR1 and CDR2 from the germline V gene are KGHSH and LQKENI. The CDR3 totals 14 residues. CDR3 sequence: CASSPNQANTEAFF. CDR3 coding DNA: TGTGCCAGCTCACCAAACCAGGCTAACACTGAAGCTTTCTTT.

V gene TRBV29-1 combines with J gene TRBJ2-1; no firm D call. The ends were cut back, 2 bases at V and 4 bases at J, with 9 bases in the middle. This CDR3 contains 13 residues. The germline V gene encodes CDR1 SQVTM and CDR2 ANQGSEA. The CDR3 region has the DNA TGCAGCGTTGAACGGGCAGCATACAATGAGCAGTTCTTC. It specifies CSVERAAYNEQFF.

This sequence joins TRBV27 and TRBJ2-7; 10 bases line up with TRBD2. The trim removed 4 bases at V and 1 base at J, leaving 7 bases unmatched. This CDR3 is 16 amino acids long. The germline CDR1 and CDR2 sequences are MNHEY and SMNVEV (reference sequence). CDR3 sequence: CASSSRTSGRSYEQYF. The CDR3 nucleotides read TGTGCCAGCAGTTCTCGGACTAGCGGAAGATCCTACGAGCAGTACTTC.

The chain employs TRBV10-3 and TRBJ2-4, with TRBD1 as a possible D gene (6 bases). CDR1 and CDR2 from the germline V gene are ENHRY and SYGVKD. This CDR3 contains 13 residues. V was trimmed by 3 bases and J by 5 bases, leaving 8 bases between them. The CDR3 is CAISEQGENIQYF. The CDR3 DNA sequence: TGTGCCATCAGTGAACAGGGAGAAAACATTCAGTACTTC.

The chain couples TRBV5-1 to TRBJ2-3; 15 bases align to TRBD2. Germline lookup yields CDR1 SGHRS and CDR2 YFSETQ. With V trimmed by 4 bases and J by 3 bases, 3 bases remained unmatched. The CDR3 is made up of 16 amino acids. The CDR3 sequence is CASSRGLAGGTDTQYF. DNA for the CDR3: TGCGCCAGCAGCCGGGGACTAGCGGGAGGAACAGATACGCAGTATTTT.

This clone has a single count. The J gene is TRBJ1-1, the V gene TRBV27; 7 nucleotides agree with TRBD1. The CDR3 totals 14 residues. Germline V gene sequence: CDR1 MNHEY, CDR2 SMNVEV (reference sequence). Trimming cost V 4 bases and J 4 bases; bases outside gene matches: 6. The CDR3 is CASSYYRGSTEAFF. In nucleotides, the CDR3 is TGTGCCAGCAGTTATTACAGGGGCAGCACTGAAGCTTTCTTT.

The chain couples TRBV6-5 to TRBJ2-2; D call uncertain. V lost 2 bases and J lost 6, with 10 bases in between. This CDR3 has 14 amino acids. CDR1 is MNHEY, CDR2 SVGAGI, per germline. The CDR3 nucleotides are TGTGCCAGCAGTTACGATAGACGGGCCGGGGAGCTGTTTTTT. This gives the protein CASSYDRRAGELFF.

V gene TRBV6-5 combines with J gene TRBJ1-3; D is ambiguous. V was shortened by 2 bases and J by 0 bases, with 5 bases between the two germline ends. In germline, CDR1 is MNHEY, CDR2 SVGAGI. The CDR3 consists of 14 residues. The CDR3 bases are TGTGCCAGCAGTTACGATAACTCTGGAAACACCATATATTTT. Translation gives CASSYDNSGNTIYF.

This clone was counted once. The chain is built from TRBV7-8 and TRBJ2-2; D gene uncertain. This CDR3 has 15 residues. Trimming removed 1 base from V and 5 bases from J, with 11 bases in between. Per germline, CDR1 SGHVS and CDR2 FQNEAQ. This CDR3 reads CASSLEHIITGELFF. The CDR3 DNA sequence: TGTGCCAGCAGCTTAGAACATATTATAACCGGGGAGCTGTTTTTT.

The chain combines TRBV7-8 with TRBJ2-2, with 7 positions matching TRBD1. This CDR3 has 14 residues. From germline, CDR1 is SGHVS and CDR2 FQNEAQ. V shed 4 bases, J shed 3 bases, and the junction held 2 bases outside the gene matches. CDR3 nucleotides: TGTGCCAGCAGCTGGGGACAGTACACCGGGGAGCTGTTTTTT. Translated: CASSWGQYTGELFF.

This clone was found once. The V gene is TRBV28, the J gene TRBJ2-3; D might be TRBD2 (5 bases). Germline CDR1 and CDR2: MDHEN and SYDVKM. Between the trimmed V and J ends, which lost 5 bases and 9 bases, there was a span of 12 bases. The CDR3 covers 12 residues. CDR3 nucleotides: TGTGCCAGCAGTATCCCGAGGGAGACGCAGTATTTT. It codes for CASSIPRETQYF.

This clone was detected only once. The chain links TRBV9 to TRBJ2-1, with TRBD1 identical over 7 bases. The CDR3 length is 14 residues. Per the germline V gene, CDR1 is SGDLS and CDR2 is YYNGEE. With 4 bases clipped from V and 6 bases from J, the junction kept 7 bases outside the gene matches. Written as DNA, the CDR3 is TGTGCCAGCAGCACAGACAGGGCTGGCAATGAGCAGTTCTTC. Translated, it gives CASSTDRAGNEQFF. Full variable domain (rest looked up from reference TRBV9 and TRBJ2-1): DSGVTQTPKHLITATGQRVTLRCSPRSGDLSVYWYQQSLDQGLQFLIQYYNGEERAKGNILERFSAQQFPDLHSELNLSSLELGDSALYFCASSTDRAGNEQFFGPGTRLTVL.

The chain has TRBV20-1 and TRBJ1-1, with D tentatively TRBD1 (5 bases). CDR1 and CDR2 from the germline V gene are DFQATT and SNEGSKA (reference sequence). V shed 5 bases and J shed 8 bases, with 9 bases lying between them. The CDR3 length is 10 residues. The CDR3 bases are TGCAGTGCTTACCGGGGCGAAGCTTTCTTT. Its protein product is CSAYRGEAFF.

This clone was counted a single time. The chain employs TRBV27 and TRBJ1-2, with a possible D match to TRBD1 (5 bases). Germline CDR1 MNHEY, CDR2 SMNVEV (reference sequence). Trimming stripped 2 bases from V and 2 bases from J, with 15 bases between. CDR3 size: 16 residues. DNA of the CDR3: TGTGCCAGCAGTTTACGGGGGGTTGGTTTGAACTATGGCTACACCTTC. It codes for CASSLRGVGLNYGYTF.

V gene TRBV6-6 combines with J gene TRBJ2-5; maybe TRBD1 (7 bases). The CDR3 is 16 residues long. Trimming took 0 bases from V and 4 from J, leaving 15 bases between them. CDR1 and CDR2 from the germline V gene are MNHNY and SVGAGI (reference sequence). The CDR3 nucleotides read TGTGCCAGCAGTTACTCGAGACAGGGAGGACGAGAGACCCAGTACTTC. Its translation is CASSYSRQGGRETQYF.

This sequence joins TRBV18 and TRBJ2-1; D is tentatively TRBD1 or TRBD2 (6 bases each). CDR1 and CDR2 from the germline V gene are KGHSH and LQKENI. This CDR3 region has 17 residues. Trimming removed 2 bases from V and 2 bases from J, with 16 bases in between. CDR3 loop: CASSPGGGSGPYNEQFF. The CDR3 nucleotides read TGTGCCAGCTCACCAGGAGGGGGGTCCGGGCCCTACAATGAGCAGTTCTTC.

A single count supports this clone. V is TRBV4-1 and J is TRBJ2-3; no firm D call. Germline V CDR1 and CDR2: MGHRA, YSYEKL. This CDR3 comprises 15 residues. Deletions cut 2 bases from V and 3 bases from J, with 12 bases between. CDR3 sequence reads: CASSQKGARTDTQYF. CDR3 nucleotides: TGCGCCAGCAGCCAAAAGGGCGCTAGGACAGATACGCAGTATTTT.

The rearrangement uses TRBV28 and TRBJ1-5, with D uncertain. The CDR3 is 13 residues long. Germline V gene lookup returns CDR1 MDHEN and CDR2 SYDVKM. Trimming took 6 bases from V and 4 from J, leaving 10 bases between them. The DNA of the CDR3 is TGTGCCAGCAGGTACTCAGGTAATCAGCCCCAGCATTTT. It is translated as CASRYSGNQPQHF.

The chain is built from TRBV7-2 and TRBJ1-2; D might be TRBD1 (5 bases). This CDR3 is 13 amino acids long. V was trimmed by 1 base and J by 8 bases, leaving 11 bases between them. Germline V lookup: CDR1 SGHTA, CDR2 FQGNSA. The CDR3 loop is CASSLGGKRGYTF. The CDR3 DNA is TGTGCCAGCAGCTTAGGGGGGAAGAGGGGCTACACCTTC. Full variable domain (remainder filled in from reference TRBV7-2 and TRBJ1-2): GAGVSQSPSNKVTEKGKDVELRCDPISGHTALYWYRQSLGQGLEFLIYFQGNSAPDKSGLPSDRFSAERTGGSVSTLTIQRTQQEDSAVYLCASSLGGKRGYTFGSGTRLTVV.

The J gene is TRBJ2-5, the V gene TRBV4-2; D remains ambiguous. CDR1 is LGHNA, CDR2 YNFKEQ, per germline. V was pared by 1 base and J by 1 base, with 10 bases between. The CDR3 totals 15 residues. The CDR3 DNA is TGTGCCAGCAGCCAAGTGGTGGCAGTCCAAGAGACCCAGTACTTC. This translates into CASSQVVAVQETQYF.